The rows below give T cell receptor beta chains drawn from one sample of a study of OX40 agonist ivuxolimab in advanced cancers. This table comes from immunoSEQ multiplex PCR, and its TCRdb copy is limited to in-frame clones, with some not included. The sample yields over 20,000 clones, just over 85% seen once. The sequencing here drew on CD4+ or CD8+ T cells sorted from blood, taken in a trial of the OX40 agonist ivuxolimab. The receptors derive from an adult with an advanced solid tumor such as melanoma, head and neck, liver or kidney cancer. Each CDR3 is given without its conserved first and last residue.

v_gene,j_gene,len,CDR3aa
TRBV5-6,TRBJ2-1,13,ASSRRDRGYNEQF
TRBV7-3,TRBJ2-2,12,ASSRGQNTGELF
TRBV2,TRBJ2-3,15,ASSAPPGRGQGDTQY
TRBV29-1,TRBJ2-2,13,SVVQGLAGTGELF
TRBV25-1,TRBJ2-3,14,ASSFRAGGGTDTQY
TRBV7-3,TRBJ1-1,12,ASSSTGRNTEAF
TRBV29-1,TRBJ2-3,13,SVLGTSVSTDTQY
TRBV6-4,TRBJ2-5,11,ASSQTDSETQY
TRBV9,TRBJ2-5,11,ASSVQGTETQY
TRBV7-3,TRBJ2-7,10,ASSLPPYEQY